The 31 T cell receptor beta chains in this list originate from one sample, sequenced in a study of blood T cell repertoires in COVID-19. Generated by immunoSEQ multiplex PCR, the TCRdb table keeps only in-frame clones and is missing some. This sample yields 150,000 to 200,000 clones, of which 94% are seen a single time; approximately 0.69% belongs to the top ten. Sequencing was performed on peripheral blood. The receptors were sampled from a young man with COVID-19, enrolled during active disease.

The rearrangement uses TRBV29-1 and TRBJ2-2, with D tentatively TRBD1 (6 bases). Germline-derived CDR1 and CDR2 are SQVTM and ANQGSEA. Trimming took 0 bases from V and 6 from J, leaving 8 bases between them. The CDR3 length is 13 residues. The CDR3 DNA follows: TGCAGCGTTGAAGAGGGGGCCCCCGGGGAGCTGTTTTTT. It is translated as CSVEEGAPGELFF.

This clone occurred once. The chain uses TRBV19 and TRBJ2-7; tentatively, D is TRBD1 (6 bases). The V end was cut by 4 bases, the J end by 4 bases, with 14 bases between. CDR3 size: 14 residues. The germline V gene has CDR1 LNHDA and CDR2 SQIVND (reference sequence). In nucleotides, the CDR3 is TGTGCCAGTAGTAAGGGTCAACAGGGTTACGAGCAGTACTTC. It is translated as CASSKGQQGYEQYF.

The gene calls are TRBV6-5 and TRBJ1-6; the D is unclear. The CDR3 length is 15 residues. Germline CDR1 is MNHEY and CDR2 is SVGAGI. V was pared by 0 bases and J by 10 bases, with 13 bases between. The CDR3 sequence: CASSYSGGRGSPLHF. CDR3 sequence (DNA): TGTGCCAGCAGTTACTCTGGCGGCCGTGGGTCACCCCTCCACTTT.

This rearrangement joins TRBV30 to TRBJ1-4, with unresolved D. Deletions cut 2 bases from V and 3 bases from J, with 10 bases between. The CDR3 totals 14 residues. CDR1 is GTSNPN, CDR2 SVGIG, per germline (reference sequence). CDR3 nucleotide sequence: TGTGCCTGGAGTTGGGCAGGATCTAATGAAAAACTGTTTTTT. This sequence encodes CAWSWAGSNEKLFF.

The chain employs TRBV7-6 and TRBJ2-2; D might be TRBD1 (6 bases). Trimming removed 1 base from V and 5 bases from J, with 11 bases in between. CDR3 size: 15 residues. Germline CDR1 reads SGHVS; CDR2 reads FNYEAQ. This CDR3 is CASSLGWTDTGELFF. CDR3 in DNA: TGTGCCAGCAGCTTAGGATGGACAGATACCGGGGAGCTGTTTTTT. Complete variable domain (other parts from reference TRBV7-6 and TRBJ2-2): GAGVSQSPRYKVTKRGQDVALRCDPISGHVSLYWYRQALGQGPEFLTYFNYEAQQDKSGLPNDRFSAERPEGSISTLTIQRTEQRDSAMYRCASSLGWTDTGELFFGEGSRLTVL.

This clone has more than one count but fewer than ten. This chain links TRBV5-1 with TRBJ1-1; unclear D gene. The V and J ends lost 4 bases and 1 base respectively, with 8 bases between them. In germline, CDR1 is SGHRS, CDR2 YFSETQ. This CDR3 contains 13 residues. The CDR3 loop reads CASSPLGNTEAFF. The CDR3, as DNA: TGCGCCAGCAGCCCACTCGGGAACACTGAAGCTTTCTTT.

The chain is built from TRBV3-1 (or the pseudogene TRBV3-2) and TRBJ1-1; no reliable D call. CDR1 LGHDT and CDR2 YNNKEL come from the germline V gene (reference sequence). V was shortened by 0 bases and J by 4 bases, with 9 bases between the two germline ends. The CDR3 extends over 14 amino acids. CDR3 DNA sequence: TGTGCCAGCAGCCAAGAGGGAGGTTTCACTGAAGCTTTCTTT. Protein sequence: CASSQEGGFTEAFF.

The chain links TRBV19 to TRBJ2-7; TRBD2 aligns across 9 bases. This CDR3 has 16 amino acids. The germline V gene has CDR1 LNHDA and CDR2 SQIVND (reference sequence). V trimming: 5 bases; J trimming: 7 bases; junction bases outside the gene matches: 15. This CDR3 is CASSPSGVAGAGEQYF. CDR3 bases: TGTGCCAGTAGTCCCTCCGGGGTAGCGGGGGCTGGTGAGCAGTACTTC.

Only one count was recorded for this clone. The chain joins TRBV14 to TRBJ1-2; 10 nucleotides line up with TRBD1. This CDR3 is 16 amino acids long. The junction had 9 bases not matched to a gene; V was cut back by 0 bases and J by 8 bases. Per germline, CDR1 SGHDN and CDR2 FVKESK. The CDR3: CASSQEGPGTGDGYTF. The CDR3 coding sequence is TGTGCCAGCAGCCAAGAAGGCCCCGGGACAGGGGACGGCTACACCTTC.

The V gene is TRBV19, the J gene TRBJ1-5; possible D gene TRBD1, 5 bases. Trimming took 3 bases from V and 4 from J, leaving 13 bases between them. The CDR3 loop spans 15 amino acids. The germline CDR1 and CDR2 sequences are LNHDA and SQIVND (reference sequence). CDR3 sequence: CASSMAPGGNQPQHF. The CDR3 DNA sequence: TGTGCCAGTAGTATGGCCCCGGGGGGAAATCAGCCCCAGCATTTT.

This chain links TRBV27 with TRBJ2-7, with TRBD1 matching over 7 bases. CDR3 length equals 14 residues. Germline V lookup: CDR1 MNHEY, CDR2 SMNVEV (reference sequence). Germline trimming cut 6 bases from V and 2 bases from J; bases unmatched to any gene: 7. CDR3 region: CASSALDRAYEQYF. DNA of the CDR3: TGTGCCAGCAGCGCACTCGACAGGGCCTACGAGCAGTACTTC.

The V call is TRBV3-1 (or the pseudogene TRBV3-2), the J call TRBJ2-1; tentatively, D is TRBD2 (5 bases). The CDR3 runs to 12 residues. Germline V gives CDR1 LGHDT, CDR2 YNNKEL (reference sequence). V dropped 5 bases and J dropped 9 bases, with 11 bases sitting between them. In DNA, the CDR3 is TGTGCCAGCAGCTTAAGCGGCGGTGAGCAGTTCTTC. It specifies CASSLSGGEQFF.

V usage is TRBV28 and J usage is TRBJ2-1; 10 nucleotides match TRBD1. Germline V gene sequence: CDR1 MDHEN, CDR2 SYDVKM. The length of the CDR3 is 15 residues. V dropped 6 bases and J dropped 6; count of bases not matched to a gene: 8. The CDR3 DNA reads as TGTGCCAGCAGCCGGGACAGGGGACGTACCAATGAGCAGTTCTTC. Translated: CASSRDRGRTNEQFF.

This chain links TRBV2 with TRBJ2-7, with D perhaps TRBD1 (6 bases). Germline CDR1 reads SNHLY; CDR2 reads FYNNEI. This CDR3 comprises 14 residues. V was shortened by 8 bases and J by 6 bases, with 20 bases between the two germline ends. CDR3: CASSNVGGEGEQYF. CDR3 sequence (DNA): TGTGCCAGCTCTAACGTAGGGGGTGAAGGCGAGCAGTACTTC.

CDR3 sequence reads: CASSSLGTGSNIQYF. The CDR3 DNA is TGTGCCAGCAGTTCCCTAGGGACAGGGAGTAACATTCAGTACTTC. This chain joins TRBV6-5 and TRBJ2-4; TRBD1 matches at 9 bases. Trimming cost V 4 bases and J 7 bases; bases outside gene matches: 8. The CDR3 sequence is 15 residues long. Per the germline V gene, CDR1 is MNHEY and CDR2 is SVGAGI.

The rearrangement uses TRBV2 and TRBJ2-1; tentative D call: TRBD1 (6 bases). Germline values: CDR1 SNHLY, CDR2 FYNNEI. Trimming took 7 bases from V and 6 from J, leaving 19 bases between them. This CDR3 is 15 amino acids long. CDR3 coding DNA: TGTGCCAGCATGGTGGTCAGGGGAATTGGCAATGAGCAGTTCTTC. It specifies CASMVVRGIGNEQFF.

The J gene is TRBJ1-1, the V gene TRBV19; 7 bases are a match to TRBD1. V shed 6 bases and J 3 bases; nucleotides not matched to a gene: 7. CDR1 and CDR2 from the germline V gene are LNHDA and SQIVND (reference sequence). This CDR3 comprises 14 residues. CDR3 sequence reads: CASRPRQGHTEAFF. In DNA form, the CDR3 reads TGTGCCAGTAGACCTCGACAGGGCCACACTGAAGCTTTCTTT.

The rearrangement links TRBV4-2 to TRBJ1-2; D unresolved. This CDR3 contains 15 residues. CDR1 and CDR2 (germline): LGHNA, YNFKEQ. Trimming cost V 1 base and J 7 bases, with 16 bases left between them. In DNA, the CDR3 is TGTGCCAGCAGCCAAGCGATTGGAGGGAGCACTGGCTACACCTTC. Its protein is CASSQAIGGSTGYTF.

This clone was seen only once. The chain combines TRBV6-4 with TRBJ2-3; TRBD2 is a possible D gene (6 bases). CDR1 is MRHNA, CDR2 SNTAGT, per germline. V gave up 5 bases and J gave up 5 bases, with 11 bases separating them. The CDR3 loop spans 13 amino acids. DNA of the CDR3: TGTGCCAGCAGTTCGGGACTTGGAGATACGCAGTATTTT. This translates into CASSSGLGDTQYF.

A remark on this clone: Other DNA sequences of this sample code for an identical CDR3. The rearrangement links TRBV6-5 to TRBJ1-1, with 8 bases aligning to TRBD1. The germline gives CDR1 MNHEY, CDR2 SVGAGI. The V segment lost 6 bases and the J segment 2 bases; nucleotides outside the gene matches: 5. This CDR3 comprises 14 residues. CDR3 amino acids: CASSRTGLNTEAFF. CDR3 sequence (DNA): TGTGCCAGCAGCCGGACAGGGTTAAACACTGAAGCTTTCTTT.

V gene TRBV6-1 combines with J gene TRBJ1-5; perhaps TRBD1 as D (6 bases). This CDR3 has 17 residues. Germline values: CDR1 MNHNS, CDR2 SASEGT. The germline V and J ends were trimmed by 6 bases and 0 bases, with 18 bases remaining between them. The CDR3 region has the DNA TGTGCCAGCAGGGAAAGGGGGGGCGCGGGTAGCAATCAGCCCCAGCATTTT. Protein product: CASRERGGAGSNQPQHF.

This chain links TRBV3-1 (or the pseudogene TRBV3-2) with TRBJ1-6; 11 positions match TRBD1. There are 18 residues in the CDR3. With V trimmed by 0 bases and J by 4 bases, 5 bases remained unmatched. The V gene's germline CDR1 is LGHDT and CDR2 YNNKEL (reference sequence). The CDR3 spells CASSQDFGDRGYNSPLHF. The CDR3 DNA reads TGTGCCAGCAGCCAAGATTTCGGGGACAGGGGGTATAATTCACCCCTCCACTTT.

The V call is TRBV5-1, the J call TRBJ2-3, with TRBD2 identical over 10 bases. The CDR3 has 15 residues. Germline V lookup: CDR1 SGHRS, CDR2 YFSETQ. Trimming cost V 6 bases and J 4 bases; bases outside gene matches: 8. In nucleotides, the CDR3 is TGCGCCAGCACCCCTCCTAGCGGGGGCCCAGATACGCAGTATTTT. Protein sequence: CASTPPSGGPDTQYF.

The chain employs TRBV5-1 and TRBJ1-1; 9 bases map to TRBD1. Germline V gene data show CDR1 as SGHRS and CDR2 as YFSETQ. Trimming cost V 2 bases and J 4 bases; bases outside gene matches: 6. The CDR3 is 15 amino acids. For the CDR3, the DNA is TGCGCCAGCAGCTTCGGACAGGGGTTGAGCACTGAAGCTTTCTTT. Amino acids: CASSFGQGLSTEAFF.

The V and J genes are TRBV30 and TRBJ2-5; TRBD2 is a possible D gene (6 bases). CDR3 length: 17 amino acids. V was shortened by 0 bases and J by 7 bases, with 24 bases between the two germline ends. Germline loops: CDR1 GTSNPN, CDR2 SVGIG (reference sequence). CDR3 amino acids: CAWSVSLGTPLGGTQYF. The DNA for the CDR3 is TGTGCCTGGAGTGTTTCATTAGGGACTCCCCTAGGCGGGACCCAGTACTTC. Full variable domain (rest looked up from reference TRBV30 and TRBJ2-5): SQTIHQWPATLVQPVGSPLSLECTVEGTSNPNLYWYRQAAGRGLQLLFYSVGIGQISSEVPQNLSASRPQDRQFILSSKKLLLSDSGFYLCAWSVSLGTPLGGTQYFGPGTRLLVL.

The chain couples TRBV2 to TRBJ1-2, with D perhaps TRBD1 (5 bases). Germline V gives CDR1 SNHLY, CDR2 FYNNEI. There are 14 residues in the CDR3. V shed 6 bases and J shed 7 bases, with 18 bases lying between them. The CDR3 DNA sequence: TGTGCCAGCAGGTCGAAGACGGGGGGATTTGGCTACACCTTC. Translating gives CASRSKTGGFGYTF.

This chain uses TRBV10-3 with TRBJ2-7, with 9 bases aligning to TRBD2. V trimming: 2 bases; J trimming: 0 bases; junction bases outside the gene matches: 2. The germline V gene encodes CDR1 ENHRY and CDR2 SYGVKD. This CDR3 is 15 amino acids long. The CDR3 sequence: CAISEPSGDSYEQYF. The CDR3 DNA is TGTGCCATCAGTGAGCCTAGCGGGGACTCCTACGAGCAGTACTTC.

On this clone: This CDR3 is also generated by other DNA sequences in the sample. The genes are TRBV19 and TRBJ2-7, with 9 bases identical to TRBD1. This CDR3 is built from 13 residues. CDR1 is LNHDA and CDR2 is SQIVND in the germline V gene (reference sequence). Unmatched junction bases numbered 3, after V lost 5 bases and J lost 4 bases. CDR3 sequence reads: CASSLGQGYEQYF. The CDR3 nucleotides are TGTGCCAGTAGTTTAGGACAGGGGTACGAGCAGTACTTC.

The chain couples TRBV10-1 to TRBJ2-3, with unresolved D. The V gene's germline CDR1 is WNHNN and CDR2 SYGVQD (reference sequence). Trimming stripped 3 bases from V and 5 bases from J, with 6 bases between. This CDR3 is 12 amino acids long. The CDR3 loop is CASSDYEDTQYF. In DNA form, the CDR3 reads TGCGCCAGCAGTGACTATGAAGATACGCAGTATTTT.

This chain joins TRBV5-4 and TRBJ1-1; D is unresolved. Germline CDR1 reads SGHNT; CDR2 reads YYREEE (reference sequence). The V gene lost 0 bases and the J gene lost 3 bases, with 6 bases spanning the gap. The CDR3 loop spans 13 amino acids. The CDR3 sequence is CASSLGADTEAFF. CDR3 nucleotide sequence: TGTGCCAGCAGCTTGGGCGCGGACACTGAAGCTTTCTTT. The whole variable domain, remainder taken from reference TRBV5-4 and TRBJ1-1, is ETGVTQSPTHLIKTRGQQVTLRCSSQSGHNTVSWYQQALGQGPQFIFQYYREEENGRGNFPPRFSGLQFPNYSSELNVNALELDDSALYLCASSLGADTEAFFGQGTRLTVV.

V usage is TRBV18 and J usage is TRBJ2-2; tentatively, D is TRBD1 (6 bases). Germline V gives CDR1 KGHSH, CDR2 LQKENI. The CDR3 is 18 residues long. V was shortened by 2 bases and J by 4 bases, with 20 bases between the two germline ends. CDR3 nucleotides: TGTGCCAGCTCACCAAGGACGTTGGGGCAGGGGTCCACCGGGGAGCTGTTTTTT. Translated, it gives CASSPRTLGQGSTGELFF.